The present T cell receptor (beta chain) was sequenced within a study of T cell responses to AZD1222 COVID-19 vaccine. Per the germline V gene, CDR1 is MNHEY and CDR2 is SVGAGI. This CDR3 is 13 amino acids long. Between the trimmed V and J ends, which lost 2 bases and 8 bases, there was a span of 12 bases. The method was immunoSEQ multiplex PCR; TCRdb's version includes in-frame clones alone and lacks a portion of them. The table has approximately 91,000 clones, approximately 90% seen once; the top ten hold about 29%. The chain combines TRBV6-5 with TRBJ1-2, with D uncertain. Sequences were derived from peripheral blood, sampled 28 days after the second AZD1222 dose. This TCR derives from an adult who received the AZD1222 COVID-19 vaccine. The CDR3 DNA follows: TGTGCCAGCAGTTACAGAGGCCTAGAGGGCTACACCTTC. Its protein is CASSYRGLEGYTF.